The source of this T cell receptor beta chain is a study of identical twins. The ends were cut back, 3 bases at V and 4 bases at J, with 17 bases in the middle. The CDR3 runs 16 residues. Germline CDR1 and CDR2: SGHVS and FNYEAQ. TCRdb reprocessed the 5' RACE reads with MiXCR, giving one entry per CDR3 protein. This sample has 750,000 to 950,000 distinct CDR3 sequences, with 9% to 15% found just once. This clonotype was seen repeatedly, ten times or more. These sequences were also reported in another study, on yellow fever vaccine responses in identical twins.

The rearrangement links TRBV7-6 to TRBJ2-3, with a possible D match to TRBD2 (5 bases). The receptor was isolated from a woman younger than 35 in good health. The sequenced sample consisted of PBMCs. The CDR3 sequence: CASSFSGGPRADTQYF. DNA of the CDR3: TGTGCCAGCAGCTTCTCTGGCGGGCCGCGGGCAGATACGCAGTATTTT.